This T cell receptor (beta chain) was sequenced in a study of cytomegalovirus exposure and HLA in healthy donors. Germline CDR1 is SGHTA and CDR2 is FQGNSA. The CDR3 contains 12 residues. The PCR was carried out with 60 Vbeta primers and 13 Jbeta primers. Sequenced by immunoSEQ multiplex PCR; TCRdb stores in-frame clones only, minus some. The sample consists of roughly 120,000 clones, 70% to 85% of them appearing once. J is TRBJ2-5 and V is TRBV7-2; D unclear. TRBJ2-7 matches the DNA end more closely, so the J call is doubtful. The source is a woman aged 40 to 50 in good health and CMV-seropositive. The sample consisted of PBMCs. CDR3 sequence (DNA): TGTGCCAGCAGTGCCCCTTGGAGCGAGCAGTACTTC. This sequence encodes CASSAPWSEQYF.